Each of the 32 T cell receptor beta chains below was sequenced from the same sample in a study of T-cell reconstitution after alpha-beta-depleted transplantation in children. A TCRbeta library incorporating unique molecular identifiers was prepared. TCRdb analysed the PCR reads with MiXCR anew, one entry per CDR3 protein. Of 700,000 to 850,000 distinct CDR3 sequences in the sample, 15% to 20% are singletons; the top ten hold around 4.5%. Sequencing was performed on PBMCs, mostly from graft donor cells, taken 360 days after TCRalphabeta/CD19-depleted stem cell transplant. The receptors come from a male patient between 5 and 17 years old who had a stem cell transplant for acute lymphoblastic leukemia, so the T cells may come from the graft donor.

The chain is built from TRBV7-2 and TRBJ2-5; 7 nucleotides line up with TRBD2. The CDR3 contains 17 residues. Germline V lookup: CDR1 SGHTA, CDR2 FQGNSA. V was pared by 5 bases and J by 2 bases, with 14 bases of the junction left unmatched. CDR3 region: CASSPFVAGVIQETQYF. CDR3 sequence (DNA): TGTGCCAGCAGCCCGTTTGTAGCGGGCGTTATTCAAGAGACCCAGTACTTC. The complete variable domain, with remaining parts taken from reference TRBV7-2 and TRBJ2-5, reads GAGVSQSPSNKVTEKGKDVELRCDPISGHTALYWYRQSLGQGLEFLIYFQGNSAPDKSGLPSDRFSAERTGGSVSTLTIQRTQQEDSAVYLCASSPFVAGVIQETQYFGPGTRLLVL.

The V and J genes are TRBV7-8 and TRBJ2-1; 8 positions agree with TRBD2. CDR1 SGHVS and CDR2 FQNEAQ come from the germline V gene. The CDR3 is made up of 16 amino acids. V shed 3 bases, J shed 7 bases, and the junction held 11 bases outside the gene matches. CDR3 DNA: TGTGCCAGCAGCTTTACAATGCCGGGAGGGCGGAATGAGCAGTTCTTC. It specifies CASSFTMPGGRNEQFF.

This clonotype was counted between two and nine times. V and J are TRBV20-1 and TRBJ2-1, with 8 bases identical to TRBD2. This CDR3 contains 14 residues. CDR1 DFQATT and CDR2 SNEGSKA come from the germline V gene (reference sequence). V was pared by 7 bases and J by 2 bases, with 7 bases of the junction left unmatched. CDR3 DNA: TGCAGTGTCCCGGGGACTAGACCCTACAATGAGCAGTTCTTC. It yields the protein CSVPGTRPYNEQFF.

This clonotype occurred many times. The rearrangement uses TRBV3-1 and TRBJ2-1; D may be TRBD2 (5 bases). The CDR3 contains 14 residues. Trimming cost V 1 base and J 8 bases, with 12 bases left between them. Germline CDR1 LGHDT, CDR2 YNNKEL (reference sequence). CDR3 amino acids: CASSQASSNHEQFF. The CDR3 DNA is TGTGCCAGCAGCCAAGCGTCTAGCAACCATGAGCAGTTCTTC.

The chain joins TRBV7-2 to TRBJ2-1, with 8 bases lining up with TRBD2. Germline loops: CDR1 SGHTA, CDR2 FQGNSA. V lost 5 bases to trimming and J lost 6 bases; unmatched junction nucleotides: 6. This CDR3 contains 14 residues. The CDR3 here is CASSPGLGANEQFF. The CDR3 DNA follows: TGTGCCAGCAGCCCGGGACTAGGGGCCAATGAGCAGTTCTTC.

The chain recombines TRBV4-1 with TRBJ2-6, with D hard to call. This CDR3 is 16 amino acids long. V was shortened by 4 bases and J by 4 bases, with 14 bases between the two germline ends. Germline values: CDR1 MGHRA, CDR2 YSYEKL. The CDR3 loop reads CASSLSPSPGANVLTF. CDR3 nucleotides: TGCGCCAGCAGCCTGTCCCCCAGTCCCGGGGCCAACGTCCTGACTTTC.

The rearrangement uses TRBV25-1 and TRBJ1-2; a possible D gene is TRBD1 (6 bases). Trimming pared 0 bases from V and 5 bases from J, leaving 10 bases between. The CDR3 is 14 residues long. Germline V gene lookup returns CDR1 MGHDK and CDR2 SYGVNS. CDR3 sequence reads: CASSEYGGAYGYTF. In nucleotides, the CDR3 is TGTGCCAGCAGTGAATATGGGGGGGCTTATGGCTACACCTTC.

This clonotype was seen a few times. The gene calls are TRBV27 and TRBJ1-1, with a possible D match to TRBD1 (6 bases). Trimming pared 5 bases from V and 6 bases from J, leaving 19 bases between. The CDR3 is 15 residues long. Germline values: CDR1 MNHEY, CDR2 SMNVEV (reference sequence). Here the CDR3 reads CASSDRGSGYAEAFF. The DNA for the CDR3 is TGTGCCAGCAGTGATAGGGGGAGCGGGTACGCTGAAGCTTTCTTT.

The chain combines TRBV5-1 with TRBJ1-6; TRBD1 is a possible D gene (6 bases). Germline loops: CDR1 SGHRS, CDR2 YFSETQ. This CDR3 has 16 amino acids. The ends were cut back, 3 bases at V and 6 bases at J, with 16 bases in the middle. In nucleotides, the CDR3 is TGCGCCAGCAGCTGGACAGATTGGAGGGGTAATTCACCCCTCCACTTT. This translates into CASSWTDWRGNSPLHF.

This clonotype was recorded many times. The genes are TRBV4-1 and TRBJ2-7, with no clear D. This CDR3 comprises 14 residues. Germline loops: CDR1 MGHRA, CDR2 YSYEKL. Trimming stripped 0 bases from V and 3 bases from J, with 9 bases between. The CDR3 coding sequence is TGCGCCAGCAGCCAAGATCTTATCCTCTACGAGCAGTACTTC. This codes for CASSQDLILYEQYF.

The rearrangement links TRBV29-1 to TRBJ2-2, with D uncertain. The germline V gene encodes CDR1 SQVTM and CDR2 ANQGSEA. Trimming pared 4 bases from V and 4 bases from J, leaving 7 bases between. The CDR3 consists of 12 residues. CDR3 region: CSVAHSTGELFF. As DNA, the CDR3 is TGCAGCGTTGCCCACAGCACCGGGGAGCTGTTTTTT.

V is TRBV27 and J is TRBJ2-1, with 7 bases matching TRBD1. The CDR3 runs 15 residues. Germline trimming cut 7 bases from V and 1 base from J; bases unmatched to any gene: 7. Germline V gene data show CDR1 as MNHEY and CDR2 as SMNVEV (reference sequence). The CDR3 here is CASKRTGSSYNEQFF. The CDR3 DNA is TGTGCCAGCAAACGGACAGGTTCTTCCTACAATGAGCAGTTCTTC.

The genes are TRBV3-1 and TRBJ2-5; 7 bases match TRBD2. Trimming cost V 6 bases and J 2 bases; bases outside gene matches: 12. The germline V gene has CDR1 LGHDT and CDR2 YNNKEL (reference sequence). CDR3 length: 16 amino acids. CDR3 sequence reads: CASRRREGSLQETQYF. The CDR3 bases are TGTGCCAGCAGACGGAGGGAGGGGAGTCTACAAGAGACCCAGTACTTC.

V and J are TRBV4-1 and TRBJ2-1, with a tentative D call TRBD1 (5 bases). Germline lookup yields CDR1 MGHRA and CDR2 YSYEKL. Trimming stripped 3 bases from V and 5 bases from J, with 11 bases between. This CDR3 comprises 14 residues. CDR3 sequence (DNA): TGCGCCAGCAGCCACTTCCAGGGTAACAATGAGCAGTTCTTC. Amino acid sequence: CASSHFQGNNEQFF.

At least ten counts were recorded for this clonotype. V and J are TRBV4-1 and TRBJ1-5; D remains ambiguous. The V and J ends lost 6 bases and 6 bases respectively, with 21 bases between them. In germline, CDR1 is MGHRA, CDR2 YSYEKL. This CDR3 comprises 16 residues. This CDR3 is CASSLPRRGSSQPQHF. DNA for the CDR3: TGCGCCAGCAGTCTCCCTAGGAGAGGTTCAAGTCAGCCCCAGCATTTT.

For the CDR3, the DNA is TGTGCCAGCAGTCCCCGGACAGTCATCCGGGGCACTGAAGCTTTCTTT. It yields the protein CASSPRTVIRGTEAFF. The J gene is TRBJ1-1, the V gene TRBV27, with D perhaps TRBD1 (6 bases). With 5 bases removed from V and 4 bases from J, the gap between germline ends came to 20 bases. The V gene's germline CDR1 is MNHEY and CDR2 SMNVEV (reference sequence). The CDR3 consists of 16 residues.

This clonotype was seen a handful of times. The gene calls are TRBV24-1 and TRBJ2-7, with 11 bases identical to TRBD1. The germline CDR1 and CDR2 sequences are KGHDR and SFDVKD. The CDR3 runs to 15 residues. V lost 2 bases to trimming and J lost 4 bases; unmatched junction nucleotides: 3. CDR3 nucleotides: TGTGCCACCAGTGATTCCGGACAGGGGGCGTACGAGCAGTACTTC. Translating gives CATSDSGQGAYEQYF.

This clonotype was picked up a small number of times. V and J are TRBV20-1 and TRBJ2-5; TRBD2 might be the D (6 bases). The germline V and J ends were trimmed by 6 bases and 3 bases, with 17 bases remaining between them. Germline loops: CDR1 DFQATT, CDR2 SNEGSKA (reference sequence). This CDR3 has 14 amino acids. The CDR3 DNA sequence: TGCAGTGCATCCGACGGGAGAAGGAAAGAGACCCAGTACTTC. This gives the protein CSASDGRRKETQYF.

As for this clonotype: Possible read error: a much larger clone is one base away. The chain combines TRBV12-3 or TRBV12-4 with TRBJ2-6; D may correspond to TRBD1 or TRBD2 (5 bases each). The CDR3 totals 16 residues. CDR3 DNA sequence: TGTGCCAGCAGTTTAAGAGGGCTCGTCGGGGCCAACGCCCTGACTTTC. Protein product: CASSLRGLVGANALTF.

This clonotype was found a few times. The chain combines TRBV9 with TRBJ2-1, with D possibly TRBD2 on 5 matching bases. Germline lookup yields CDR1 SGDLS and CDR2 YYNGEE. Trimming shortened V by 4 bases and J by 0 bases, and 14 bases separated the two germline ends. The CDR3 length is 16 residues. The CDR3 region has the DNA TGTGCCAGCAGCCCAGGTACTAGGAGCTCCTACAATGAGCAGTTCTTC. Protein: CASSPGTRSSYNEQFF.

This clonotype was recorded at least ten times. V usage is TRBV9 and J usage is TRBJ2-7; TRBD1 matches at 7 bases. Germline lookup yields CDR1 SGDLS and CDR2 YYNGEE. V dropped 3 bases and J dropped 0; count of bases not matched to a gene: 6. CDR3 length: 15 residues. CDR3 residues: CASSASGQSSYEQYF. In DNA form, the CDR3 reads TGTGCCAGCAGCGCGTCGGGACAGAGCTCCTACGAGCAGTACTTC.

This clonotype was detected a few times. The V call is TRBV12-3 or TRBV12-4, the J call TRBJ2-3, with 8 bases fitting TRBD1. V lost 6 bases, J lost 5 bases, and 7 bases stayed unmatched. This CDR3 is built from 14 residues. In nucleotides, the CDR3 is TGTGCCAGCAGCCCGGACAGGGTGAGAGATACGCAGTATTTT. It specifies CASSPDRVRDTQYF.

A few counts support this clonotype. The chain carries TRBV3-1 and TRBJ2-7; 7 bases are a match to TRBD2. V lost 1 base to trimming and J lost 3 bases; unmatched junction nucleotides: 3. The CDR3 runs to 14 residues. CDR1 is LGHDT, CDR2 YNNKEL, per germline (reference sequence). DNA of the CDR3: TGTGCCAGCAGCCAAGCGGCTAGCGGCTACGAGCAGTACTTC. Translating gives CASSQAASGYEQYF.

This clonotype was recorded a few times. The chain couples TRBV12-3 or TRBV12-4 to TRBJ2-2, with D perhaps assigned TRBD1 or TRBD2 (6 bases each). V lost 7 bases to trimming and J lost 0 bases, with 12 bases between them. This CDR3 has 15 amino acids. The CDR3 is CASTKGGSNTGELFF. The CDR3 DNA reads TGTGCCAGCACCAAAGGGGGGTCGAACACCGGGGAGCTGTTTTTT.

This clonotype was observed a few times. This rearrangement joins TRBV25-1 to TRBJ2-2, with 7 bases fitting TRBD1. The germline gives CDR1 MGHDK, CDR2 SYGVNS. CDR3 length: 16 residues. Losses at the gene ends were 3 bases for V and 8 bases for J; bases not matched to a gene: 12. The CDR3 is CASSDNNRGLGGELFF. The CDR3 DNA sequence: TGTGCCAGCAGTGACAACAACAGGGGCCTGGGAGGGGAGCTGTTTTTT.

The chain employs TRBV20-1 and TRBJ2-3; the D is unclear. Trimming took 5 bases from V and 4 from J, leaving 13 bases between them. CDR1 and CDR2 (germline): DFQATT, SNEGSKA (reference sequence). The CDR3 length is 13 residues. The CDR3 nucleotides are TGCAGTGCTCCAAGGTGGGGTTCAGATACGCAGTATTTT. This sequence encodes CSAPRWGSDTQYF.

V usage is TRBV5-1 and J usage is TRBJ2-5; 13 nucleotides align to TRBD2. The ends lost 3 bases at V and 2 bases at J; junction bases unmatched: 16. Germline V gene lookup returns CDR1 SGHRS and CDR2 YFSETQ. The CDR3 is 20 amino acids. In nucleotides, the CDR3 is TGCGCCAGCAGCTATCGGGGACTAGCGGGACGCTTTTCCCTTCAAGAGACCCAGTACTTC. Translation: CASSYRGLAGRFSLQETQYF.

The J gene is TRBJ1-5, the V gene TRBV6-5; D is perhaps TRBD1 (5 bases). With 5 bases removed from V and 2 bases from J, the gap between germline ends came to 13 bases. The CDR3 sequence is 15 residues long. CDR1 MNHEY and CDR2 SVGAGI come from the germline V gene. The DNA of the CDR3 is TGTGCCAGCAGTACTCGACAGACCGGCAATCAGCCCCAGCATTTT. Protein: CASSTRQTGNQPQHF.

This clonotype occurred a few times. The rearrangement links TRBV20-1 to TRBJ2-2; TRBD2 matches at 10 bases. This CDR3 has 18 residues. Germline CDR1 reads DFQATT; CDR2 reads SNEGSKA (reference sequence). V lost 2 bases, J lost 0 bases, and 9 bases stayed unmatched. CDR3 coding DNA: TGCAGTGCTAGACTTCAAACGGGACTAGCGCCGAACACCGGGGAGCTGTTTTTT. Protein sequence: CSARLQTGLAPNTGELFF.

This clonotype was counted a single time. The rearrangement links TRBV7-9 to TRBJ2-7; the match to TRBD2 covers 9 bases. Germline V gene data show CDR1 as SEHNR and CDR2 as FQNEAQ (reference sequence). The CDR3 runs to 15 residues. The J segment lost 5 bases and the V segment lost 4 bases, leaving 9 bases of the junction unmatched. CDR3 sequence: CASSSEGTSIHEQYF. The DNA of the CDR3 is TGTGCCAGCAGCTCAGAAGGGACTAGCATCCACGAGCAGTACTTC.

In its sample, this clonotype was seen many times. This chain uses TRBV5-1 with TRBJ2-1; the match to TRBD2 covers 13 bases. The CDR3 is 18 amino acids. Per germline, CDR1 SGHRS and CDR2 YFSETQ. V trimming: 1 base; J trimming: 3 bases; junction bases outside the gene matches: 7. In DNA form, the CDR3 reads TGCGCCAGCAGCTTGATGGGACTAGCGGGAACCATCTACAATGAGCAGTTCTTC. It specifies CASSLMGLAGTIYNEQFF.

This clonotype appeared a few times. The chain has TRBV7-3 and TRBJ2-1; 13 positions agree with TRBD2. This CDR3 spans 16 amino acids. Unmatched junction bases numbered 10, after V lost 5 bases and J lost 9 bases. The germline CDR1 and CDR2 sequences are SGHTA and FQGTGA. CDR3 sequence: CASSRRLAGGRGEQFF. The CDR3 region has the DNA TGTGCCAGCAGCCGAAGACTAGCGGGAGGTAGAGGTGAGCAGTTCTTC.